Below are 2 T cell receptor beta chains sequenced from a single sample in a study of blood T cells in healthy people across ages. The authors ran a second PCR of about 7 to 11 cycles using a sample-barcoded 5' primer and a J-beta primer mix. One entry per CDR3 protein, called by TCRdb with MiXCR from the 5' RACE reads. The sample includes about 1,600,000 distinct CDR3 sequences, roughly 45% of them seen just once. Sequenced: blood. These receptors were obtained from a woman under 30 in good health.

In this sample, this clonotype turned up many times. The V call is TRBV13, the J call TRBJ2-5; possibly TRBD2 for D (5 bases). This CDR3 is 13 amino acids long. Trimming pared 5 bases from V and 5 bases from J, leaving 12 bases between. Germline CDR1 is PRHDT and CDR2 is FYEKMQ (reference sequence). The CDR3 region is CASSLTPGETQYF. The DNA for the CDR3 is TGTGCCAGCAGCCTGACTCCGGGGGAGACCCAGTACTTC.

A word on this clonotype: Its ends do not fully match the called genes, so a read error is possible. The rearrangement links TRBV14 to TRBJ2-7; D is possibly TRBD1 (5 bases). The CDR3 length is 15 residues. Germline assignment: CDR1 SGHDN and CDR2 FVKESK. CDR3 bases: TGTGCCGGCAGCCAAGGGGTGACAAGAACCTACGAGCAGTACTTC. Encoded protein: CAGSQGVTRTYEQYF. The complete variable domain, with remaining parts taken from reference TRBV14 and TRBJ2-7, reads EAGVTQFPSHSVIEKGQTVTLRCDPISGHDNLYWYRRVMGKEIKFLLHFVKESKQDESGMPNNRFLAERTGGTYSTLKVQPAELEDSGVYFCAGSQGVTRTYEQYFGPGTRLTVT.